The 13 T cell receptor beta chains below come from one sample, sequenced in a study of shared clonotypes between healthy human individuals. This table comes from immunoSEQ multiplex PCR, and its TCRdb copy is limited to in-frame clones, with some not included. The data hold 190,000 or so clones, with approximately 61% observed a single time. The specimen sequenced was memory CD4+ T cells sorted from blood. The subset: CD45RA-negative fraction. The receptors originated from a man between 25 and 39 years old in good health.

This rearrangement joins TRBV7-6 to TRBJ2-5, with unresolved D. Trimming removed 4 bases at V and 4 bases at J, with 10 bases between. Germline V gene lookup returns CDR1 SGHVS and CDR2 FNYEAQ. CDR3 length: 13 amino acids. The CDR3 loop reads CASSSGRGETQYF. In DNA, the CDR3 is TGTGCCAGCAGCTCCGGACGTGGAGAGACCCAGTACTTC.

In its sample, this clone was seen once. This rearrangement joins TRBV28 to TRBJ2-5; TRBD2 might be the D (6 bases). Trimming removed 3 bases from V and 3 bases from J, with 8 bases in between. Germline V gene sequence: CDR1 MDHEN, CDR2 SYDVKM. CDR3 size: 13 residues. The CDR3 DNA follows: TGTGCCAGCAGTTTGGGCGGGGAAGAGACCCAGTACTTC. As protein: CASSLGGEETQYF.

V gene TRBV18 combines with J gene TRBJ2-2; the match to TRBD2 covers 7 bases. After removal of 0 bases from V and 4 bases from J, the junction contained 8 bases not matched to a gene. The germline gives CDR1 KGHSH, CDR2 LQKENI. The length of the CDR3 is 17 residues. CDR3 DNA: TGTGCCAGCTCACCACCGCGGGGGAGTTTGGGCACCGGGGAGCTGTTTTTT. As protein: CASSPPRGSLGTGELFF.

The CDR3 protein is CATLRGAWDEKLFF. CDR3 DNA sequence: TGTGCCACGCTTCGAGGGGCGTGGGATGAAAAACTGTTTTTT. This chain links TRBV2 with TRBJ1-4; possible D gene TRBD1, 5 bases. The CDR3 extends over 14 amino acids. Deletions cut 10 bases from V and 6 bases from J, with 18 bases between. Germline CDR1 SNHLY, CDR2 FYNNEI. The entire variable domain, with the rest obtained from reference TRBV2 and TRBJ1-4, is as follows: EPEVTQTPSHQVTQMGQEVILRCVPISNHLYFYWYRQILGQKVEFLVSFYNNEISEKSEIFDDQFSVERPDGSNFTLKIRSTKLEDSAMYFCATLRGAWDEKLFFGSGTQLSVL.

The V call is TRBV6-6, the J call TRBJ2-2, with D possibly being TRBD1 (6 bases). Germline V gives CDR1 MNHNY, CDR2 SVGAGI (reference sequence). V gave up 6 bases and J gave up 10 bases, with 24 bases separating them. There are 16 residues in the CDR3. CDR3 protein: CASRTGVGARPEELFF. In DNA, the CDR3 is TGTGCCAGCAGAACCGGGGTGGGGGCCCGGCCCGAGGAGCTGTTTTTT.

As DNA, the CDR3 is TGCAGCGTTCAGGGTTTTGTAGATACGCAGTATTTT. Translating gives CSVQGFVDTQYF. J is TRBJ2-3 and V is TRBV29-1, with D possibly TRBD1 on 5 matching bases. The germline V gene has CDR1 SQVTM and CDR2 ANQGSEA. Trimming pared 5 bases from V and 5 bases from J, leaving 11 bases between. The CDR3 sequence is 12 residues long.

J is TRBJ1-5 and V is TRBV11-2; 7 bases are shared with TRBD1. V lost 4 bases, J lost 4 bases, and 1 base stayed unmatched. The CDR3 consists of 13 residues. The V gene's germline CDR1 is SGHAT and CDR2 FQNNGV. The CDR3 nucleotides read TGTGCCAGCAGCTACAGGGGTAATCAGCCCCAGCATTTT. Encoded protein: CASSYRGNQPQHF.

This chain links TRBV9 with TRBJ2-1, with 7 bases lining up with TRBD2. Trimming took 0 bases from V and 6 from J; bases not matched to a gene: 6. Germline V CDR1 and CDR2: SGDLS, YYNGEE. The CDR3 length is 15 residues. The CDR3 DNA sequence: TGTGCCAGCAGCGTAGGAGCGGGATCAGGCAATGAGCAGTTCTTC. Residues: CASSVGAGSGNEQFF.

The genes are TRBV2 and TRBJ2-7, with 7 nucleotides matching TRBD1. This CDR3 has 15 residues. With V trimmed by 1 base and J by 6 bases, 9 bases remained unmatched. The germline V gene encodes CDR1 SNHLY and CDR2 FYNNEI. DNA for the CDR3: TGTGCCAGCAGTGAAGGAGGGACAGCGGTCTCCGAGCAGTACTTC. Its protein is CASSEGGTAVSEQYF.

This clone was seen a few times. The V call is TRBV5-1, the J call TRBJ2-5, with a weak D call TRBD1 (6 bases). The CDR3 has 14 amino acids. The V gene lost 3 bases and the J gene lost 5 bases, with 14 bases spanning the gap. In germline, CDR1 is SGHRS, CDR2 YFSETQ. CDR3 in DNA: TGCGCCAGCAGCTCGTGGGGGCTCGGGGAGACCCAGTACTTC. It translates to CASSSWGLGETQYF.

This rearrangement joins TRBV6-5 to TRBJ2-5; possible D gene TRBD1, 5 bases. The germline V gene encodes CDR1 MNHEY and CDR2 SVGAGI. V was trimmed by 2 bases and J by 5 bases, leaving 15 bases between them. The CDR3 runs 15 residues. CDR3 in amino acids: CASSYTKGAGETQYF. As DNA, the CDR3 is TGTGCCAGCAGTTACACTAAAGGGGCAGGGGAGACCCAGTACTTC.

The gene calls are TRBV6-6 and TRBJ2-1; D uncertain. Between the trimmed V and J ends, which lost 3 bases and 7 bases, there was a span of 16 bases. Germline lookup yields CDR1 MNHNY and CDR2 SVGAGI (reference sequence). The length of the CDR3 is 15 residues. The DNA for the CDR3 is TGTGCCAGCAGTTATGGGCGGACGCAAGGGAATGAGCAGTTCTTC. This gives the protein CASSYGRTQGNEQFF.

This clone was detected only a few times. This same CDR3 is encoded by further DNA sequences in the sample. The CDR3: CASREQRSSYNEQFF. The CDR3 coding sequence is TGTGCCAGCAGAGAACAGCGGTCCTCCTACAATGAGCAGTTCTTC. The chain joins TRBV2 to TRBJ2-1; a possible D gene is TRBD2 (5 bases). The CDR3 is 15 amino acids. The germline V gene has CDR1 SNHLY and CDR2 FYNNEI. V dropped 6 bases and J dropped 0 bases, with 12 bases sitting between them.